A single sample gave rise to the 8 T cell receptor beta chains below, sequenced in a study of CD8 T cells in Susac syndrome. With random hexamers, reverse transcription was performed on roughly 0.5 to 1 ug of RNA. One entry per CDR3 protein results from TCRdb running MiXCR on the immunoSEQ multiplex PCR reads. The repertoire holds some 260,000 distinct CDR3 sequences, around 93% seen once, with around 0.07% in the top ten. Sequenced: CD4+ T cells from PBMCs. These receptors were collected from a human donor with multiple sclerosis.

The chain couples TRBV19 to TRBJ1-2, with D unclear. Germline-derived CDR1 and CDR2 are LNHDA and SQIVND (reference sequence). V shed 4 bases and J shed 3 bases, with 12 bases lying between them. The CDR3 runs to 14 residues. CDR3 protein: CASSTGPYDYGYTF. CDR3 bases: TGTGCCAGTAGTACCGGACCCTACGACTATGGCTACACCTTC.

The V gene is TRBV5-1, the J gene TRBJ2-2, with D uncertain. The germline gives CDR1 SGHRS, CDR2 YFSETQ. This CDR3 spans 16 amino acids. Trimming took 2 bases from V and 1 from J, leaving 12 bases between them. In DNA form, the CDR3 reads TGCGCCAGCAGCTTCACCCAGAGAGGGAACACCGGGGAGCTGTTTTTT. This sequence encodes CASSFTQRGNTGELFF.

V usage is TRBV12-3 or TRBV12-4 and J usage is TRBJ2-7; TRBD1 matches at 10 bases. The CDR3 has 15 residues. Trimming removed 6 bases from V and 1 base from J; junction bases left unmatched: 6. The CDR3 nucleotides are TGTGCCAGCAGCCTTGGACAGGGGGTTTCCTACGAGCAGTACTTC. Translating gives CASSLGQGVSYEQYF.

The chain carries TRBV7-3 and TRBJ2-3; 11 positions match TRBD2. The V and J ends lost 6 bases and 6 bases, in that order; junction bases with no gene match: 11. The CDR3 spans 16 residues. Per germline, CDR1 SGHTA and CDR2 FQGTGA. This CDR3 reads CASSPLSGGAIDTQYF. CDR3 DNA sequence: TGTGCCAGCAGTCCTCTTAGCGGGGGGGCCATTGATACGCAGTATTTT.

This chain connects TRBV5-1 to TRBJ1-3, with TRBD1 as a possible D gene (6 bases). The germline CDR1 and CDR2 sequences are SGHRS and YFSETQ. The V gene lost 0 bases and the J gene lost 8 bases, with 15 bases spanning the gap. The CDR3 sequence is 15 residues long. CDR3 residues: CASSLDRVDLDTIYF. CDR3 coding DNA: TGCGCCAGCAGCTTGGACAGGGTGGATTTGGACACCATATATTTT.

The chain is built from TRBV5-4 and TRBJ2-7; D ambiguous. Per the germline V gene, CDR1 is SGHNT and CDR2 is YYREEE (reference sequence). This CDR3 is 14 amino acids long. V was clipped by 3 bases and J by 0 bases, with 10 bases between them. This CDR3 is CASSSDPNSYEQYV. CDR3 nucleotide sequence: TGTGCCAGCAGCTCGGACCCCAACTCCTACGAGCAGTACGTC.

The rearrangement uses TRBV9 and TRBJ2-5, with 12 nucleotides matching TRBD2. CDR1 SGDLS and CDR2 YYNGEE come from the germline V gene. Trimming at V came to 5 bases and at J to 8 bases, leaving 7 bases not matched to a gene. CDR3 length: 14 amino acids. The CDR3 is CASSGTSGPGTQYF. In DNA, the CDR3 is TGTGCCAGCAGTGGGACTAGCGGGCCGGGCACCCAGTACTTC.

In nucleotides, the CDR3 is TGTGCCAGCAGCCCTTTACAGGGGGAGACAGATACGCAGTATTTT. Protein: CASSPLQGETDTQYF. The gene calls are TRBV7-3 and TRBJ2-3, with 8 bases aligning to TRBD1. Trimming removed 5 bases from V and 3 bases from J; junction bases left unmatched: 7. The germline V gene has CDR1 SGHTA and CDR2 FQGTGA. The CDR3 extends over 15 amino acids.